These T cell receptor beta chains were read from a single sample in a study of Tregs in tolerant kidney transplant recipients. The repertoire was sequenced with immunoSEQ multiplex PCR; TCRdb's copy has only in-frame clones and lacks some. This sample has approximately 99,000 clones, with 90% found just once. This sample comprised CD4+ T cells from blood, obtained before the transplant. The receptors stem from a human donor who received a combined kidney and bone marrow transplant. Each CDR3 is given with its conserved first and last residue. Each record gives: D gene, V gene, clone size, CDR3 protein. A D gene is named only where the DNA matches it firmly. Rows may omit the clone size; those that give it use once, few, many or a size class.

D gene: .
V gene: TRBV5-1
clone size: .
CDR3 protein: CASSLATGGGTEAFF

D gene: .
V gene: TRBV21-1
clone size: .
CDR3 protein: CASPQAGRASNEQYF

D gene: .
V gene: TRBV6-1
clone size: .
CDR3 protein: CASIALPSYEQYF

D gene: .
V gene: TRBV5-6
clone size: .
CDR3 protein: CASSHDRPYGYTF

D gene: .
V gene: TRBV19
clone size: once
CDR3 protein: CASSIVPGRVSSYNEQFF

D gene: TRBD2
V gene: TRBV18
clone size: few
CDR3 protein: CASSPRAGSTDTQYF

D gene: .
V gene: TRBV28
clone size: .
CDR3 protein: CASSLPPGAGSTYEQYF

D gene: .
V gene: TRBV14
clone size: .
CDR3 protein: CASSQGQSAGEQYF

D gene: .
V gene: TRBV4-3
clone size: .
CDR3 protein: CASSQEWQIYTEAFF

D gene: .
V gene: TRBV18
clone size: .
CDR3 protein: CASSPPSMNTEAFF

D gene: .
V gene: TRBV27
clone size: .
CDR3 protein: CASSFLHPRALNTDTQYF

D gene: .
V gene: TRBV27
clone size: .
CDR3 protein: CASTNKGNYEQYF

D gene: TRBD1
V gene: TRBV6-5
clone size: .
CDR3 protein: CASASTGGQGEQYF

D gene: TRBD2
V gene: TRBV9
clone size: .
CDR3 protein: CASSVGDLRGGSYEQYF

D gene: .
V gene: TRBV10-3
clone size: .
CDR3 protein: CAISERGTTANTGELFF

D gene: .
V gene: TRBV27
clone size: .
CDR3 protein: CASSALTGNTEAFF

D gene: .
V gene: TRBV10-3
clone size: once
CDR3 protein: CAINSPGENTEAFF

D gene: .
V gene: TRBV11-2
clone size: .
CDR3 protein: CASSLLAAHEQFF

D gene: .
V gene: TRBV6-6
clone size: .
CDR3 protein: CASSWGGGNQPQHF

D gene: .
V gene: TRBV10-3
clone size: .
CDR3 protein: CAISPSRAGSTDTQYF

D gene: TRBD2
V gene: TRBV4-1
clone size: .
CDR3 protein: CASSQFLGLAGKTGELFF

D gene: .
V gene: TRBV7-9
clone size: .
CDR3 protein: CASSSTDGGYNQPQHF

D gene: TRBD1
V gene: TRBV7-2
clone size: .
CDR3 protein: CASSRTGGDSYEQYF

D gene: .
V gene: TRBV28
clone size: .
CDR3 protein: CASGSIGESYNEQFF

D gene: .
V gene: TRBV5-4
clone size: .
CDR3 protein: CASSFDSLGNTIYF

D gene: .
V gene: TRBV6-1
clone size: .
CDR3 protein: CASSEVQKTGELFF

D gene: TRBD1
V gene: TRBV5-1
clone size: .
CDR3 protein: CASSPRDRVTDTQYF

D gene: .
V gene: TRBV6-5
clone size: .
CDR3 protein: CASSKGYPNYGYTF

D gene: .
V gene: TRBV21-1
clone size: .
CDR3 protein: CASSKTGANPHTYEQYF

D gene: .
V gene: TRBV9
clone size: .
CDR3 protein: CASSPNVGELFF

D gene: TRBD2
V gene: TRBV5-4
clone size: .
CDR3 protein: CASSARTSGSKDTQYF

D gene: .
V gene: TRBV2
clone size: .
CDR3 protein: CASSAHRDTSYNEQFF

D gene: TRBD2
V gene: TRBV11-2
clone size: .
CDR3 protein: CASSYPGTSEETQYF

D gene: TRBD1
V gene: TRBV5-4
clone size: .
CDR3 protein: CASSLGGQTKNIQYF

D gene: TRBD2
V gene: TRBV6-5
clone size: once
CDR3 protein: CASSPPGLDGGELFF

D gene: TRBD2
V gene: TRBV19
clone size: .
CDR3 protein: CASSIELAGANEQFF

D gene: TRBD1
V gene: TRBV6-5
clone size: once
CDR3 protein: CASTKGQGVEAFF

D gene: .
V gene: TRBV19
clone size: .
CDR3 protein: CASSIQGNDQPQHF

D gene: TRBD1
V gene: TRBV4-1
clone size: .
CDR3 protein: CASSQDPNRGPYNEQFF

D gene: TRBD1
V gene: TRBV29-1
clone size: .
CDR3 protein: CSVGRQGLYNEQFF

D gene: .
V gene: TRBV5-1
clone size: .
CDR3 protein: CASTPGGGPNTGELFF

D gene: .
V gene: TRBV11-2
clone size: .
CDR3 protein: CASSLQGIGSDYTF

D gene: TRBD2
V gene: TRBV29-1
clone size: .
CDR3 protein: CSVGRGGEGAQYF

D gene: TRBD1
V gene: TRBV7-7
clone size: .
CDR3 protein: CASSPGQARRETQYF

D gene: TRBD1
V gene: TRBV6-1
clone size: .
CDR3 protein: CASSADRVQTQYF